The 30 T cell receptor beta chains below come from one sample, sequenced in a study of Ad26.COV2.S vaccination and SARS-CoV-2 variants. Stated treatment: about 20 received Ad26.COV2.S at low or high dose, single or two shots; roughly five received placebo; per-sample allocation not given. Day 63 after the first injection of vaccine or placebo was the sampling time. The assay was immunoSEQ multiplex PCR, and TCRdb's table has in-frame clones only and misses some. This table has roughly 380,000 clones, around nine tenths appearing once. The sample in question was peripheral blood, obtained in a trial of Ad26.COV2.S vaccine versus placebo. These receptors originate from a person aged 18-65 years who received the Ad26.COV2.S COVID-19 vaccine or a placebo.

The chain couples TRBV5-6 to TRBJ1-4; TRBD1 matches 8 bases. Germline lookup yields CDR1 SGHDT and CDR2 YYEEEE. This CDR3 spans 14 amino acids. V lost 5 bases to trimming and J lost 8 bases; unmatched junction nucleotides: 8. The CDR3 bases are TGTGCCAGCAGGTCCTGGACAGGGCGGGAAAAACTGTTTTTT. It encodes CASRSWTGREKLFF.

The chain uses TRBV5-5 and TRBJ2-1, with D hard to call. CDR1 is SGHKS, CDR2 YYEKEE, per germline (reference sequence). The CDR3 spans 12 residues. V was clipped by 4 bases and J by 3 bases, with 5 bases between them. CDR3 DNA sequence: TGTGCCAGCAGCGTCAACTACAATGAGCAGTTCTTC. Translation gives CASSVNYNEQFF. The complete variable domain, with remaining parts taken from reference TRBV5-5 and TRBJ2-1, reads DAGVTQSPTHLIKTRGQQVTLRCSPISGHKSVSWYQQVLGQGPQFIFQYYEKEERGRGNFPDRFSARQFPNYSSELNVNALLLGDSALYLCASSVNYNEQFFGPGTRLTVL.

This clone showed up just once. V is TRBV7-8 and J is TRBJ2-3, with 14 nucleotides matching TRBD2. CDR1 SGHVS and CDR2 FQNEAQ come from the germline V gene. Losses at the gene ends were 6 bases for V and 11 bases for J; bases not matched to a gene: 10. The CDR3 is 15 residues long. CDR3 sequence reads: CASRRTSGGSKWQYF. CDR3 DNA: TGTGCCAGCAGAAGGACTAGCGGGGGGTCCAAGTGGCAGTATTTT.

The rearrangement joins TRBV7-2 to TRBJ2-5; 8 positions match TRBD2. Germline CDR1 reads SGHTA; CDR2 reads FQGNSA. The ends lost 2 bases at V and 5 bases at J; junction bases unmatched: 7. This CDR3 has 15 residues. The DNA of the CDR3 is TGTGCCAGCAGCTTACTGAGCGGGGGAACGGAGACCCAGTACTTC. As protein: CASSLLSGGTETQYF.

The CDR3 DNA sequence: TGTGCCAGCAGCTCACATTTGGGGCAGGGGGTACAGCCCCAGCATTTT. Amino acid sequence: CASSSHLGQGVQPQHF. The chain employs TRBV7-2 and TRBJ1-5, with 7 positions matching TRBD1. This CDR3 contains 16 residues. CDR1 SGHTA and CDR2 FQGNSA come from the germline V gene. V was clipped by 4 bases and J by 7 bases; unmatched bases: 13.

This clone appeared a single time. The chain carries TRBV6-5 and TRBJ2-1; D remains ambiguous. The CDR3 sequence is 14 residues long. Germline CDR1 is MNHEY and CDR2 is SVGAGI. V was shortened by 9 bases and J by 0 bases, with 12 bases between the two germline ends. DNA of the CDR3: TGTGCCAGTGAGAAGGCTGGCTCCTACAATGAGCAGTTCTTC. Encoded protein: CASEKAGSYNEQFF.

The V call is TRBV7-9, the J call TRBJ2-7; TRBD1 matches 12 bases. The CDR3 is made up of 14 amino acids. V was pared by 5 bases and J by 6 bases, with 5 bases of the junction left unmatched. Germline CDR1 is SEHNR and CDR2 is FQNEAQ (reference sequence). CDR3 coding DNA: TGTGCCAGCAGCACCGGGACAGGGGGCTTCGAGCAGTACTTC. It encodes CASSTGTGGFEQYF.

The rearrangement links TRBV28 to TRBJ2-2, with D perhaps TRBD1 (5 bases). Looked up from germline, CDR1 is MDHEN and CDR2 is SYDVKM. The CDR3 contains 15 residues. Trimming shortened V by 4 bases and J by 1 base, and 10 bases separated the two germline ends. As DNA, the CDR3 is TGTGCCAGCAGTTCTCAGGGTTGGAACACCGGGGAGCTGTTTTTT. This translates into CASSSQGWNTGELFF.

The chain links TRBV9 to TRBJ1-5, with TRBD1 as a possible D gene (5 bases). V was clipped by 0 bases and J by 8 bases, with 15 bases between them. Germline V gene lookup returns CDR1 SGDLS and CDR2 YYNGEE. CDR3 length equals 15 residues. The CDR3 DNA is TGTGCCAGCAGCGTAGCTGGCGGCTTGGGGGAGCCCCAGCATTTT. Its protein is CASSVAGGLGEPQHF.

V is TRBV28 and J is TRBJ2-7, with TRBD1 identical over 7 bases. This CDR3 has 15 residues. CDR1 and CDR2 (germline): MDHEN, SYDVKM. The trim removed 3 bases at V and 2 bases at J, leaving 7 bases unmatched. CDR3 loop: CASSFTSGGTYEQYF. As DNA, the CDR3 is TGTGCCAGCAGTTTCACCTCAGGGGGTACCTACGAGCAGTACTTC.

The chain joins TRBV15 to TRBJ2-5, with TRBD1 matching over 12 bases. The germline V gene has CDR1 LNHNV and CDR2 YYDKDF (reference sequence). This CDR3 comprises 15 residues. Losses at the gene ends were 3 bases for V and 5 bases for J; bases not matched to a gene: 4. The CDR3 here is CATSRRGTGGETQYF. As DNA, the CDR3 is TGTGCCACCAGCAGGCGGGGGACAGGGGGCGAGACCCAGTACTTC.

This chain connects TRBV5-6 to TRBJ1-2; 8 bases fit TRBD1. The junction had 6 bases not matched to a gene; V was cut back by 0 bases and J by 11 bases. CDR3 size: 13 residues. Germline loops: CDR1 SGHDT, CDR2 YYEEEE. The CDR3: CASSLVQGDTYTF. In DNA, the CDR3 is TGTGCCAGCAGCTTGGTACAGGGGGATACATACACCTTC.

The rearrangement uses TRBV15 and TRBJ1-6, with 9 bases that match TRBD1. The CDR3 extends over 15 amino acids. The germline CDR1 and CDR2 sequences are LNHNV and YYDKDF (reference sequence). V shed 3 bases, J shed 7 bases, and the junction held 4 bases outside the gene matches. The CDR3 sequence is CATSRDRGSNSPLHF. The CDR3 nucleotides read TGTGCCACCAGCAGGGACAGGGGCAGCAATTCACCCCTCCACTTT.

J is TRBJ2-5 and V is TRBV11-2, with D uncertain. The V gene lost 5 bases and the J gene lost 7 bases, with 17 bases spanning the gap. The CDR3 consists of 14 residues. The germline V gene encodes CDR1 SGHAT and CDR2 FQNNGV. CDR3 protein: CASSAPERVGTQYF. CDR3 bases: TGTGCCAGCAGCGCCCCGGAAAGAGTGGGGACCCAGTACTTC.

V gene TRBV7-9 combines with J gene TRBJ2-2; D is unclear. Trimming took 5 bases from V and 5 from J, leaving 12 bases between them. Germline CDR1 reads SEHNR; CDR2 reads FQNEAQ (reference sequence). The CDR3 covers 14 residues. Written as DNA, the CDR3 is TGTGCCAGCAGCGGAGAGTGGGTGACCGGGGAGCTGTTTTTT. Amino acids: CASSGEWVTGELFF.

The CDR3 is CASSQPGTRTNNEQFF. The CDR3 DNA reads TGTGCCAGCAGTCAGCCCGGGACTCGTACTAACAATGAGCAGTTCTTC. The V gene is TRBV6-2 or TRBV6-3, the J gene TRBJ2-1; D is perhaps TRBD2 (6 bases). Germline V CDR1 and CDR2: MNHEY, SVGEGT. This CDR3 has 16 residues. V dropped 5 bases and J dropped 5 bases, with 19 bases sitting between them.

This clone was seen a few times. The chain recombines TRBV19 with TRBJ2-3, with 7 bases lining up with TRBD1. This CDR3 is built from 16 residues. CDR1 LNHDA and CDR2 SQIVND come from the germline V gene (reference sequence). Trimming took 5 bases from V and 3 from J; bases not matched to a gene: 11. CDR3 sequence (DNA): TGTGCCAGTAGTCCCGACAGGGACGAAGTTACAGATACGCAGTATTTT. Its protein is CASSPDRDEVTDTQYF.

V gene TRBV7-2 combines with J gene TRBJ1-5, with 7 bases identical to TRBD1. Germline CDR1 is SGHTA and CDR2 is FQGNSA. Germline trimming cut 0 bases from V and 6 bases from J; bases unmatched to any gene: 5. The CDR3 totals 15 residues. The CDR3 is CASSLARGGGQPQHF. In DNA, the CDR3 is TGTGCCAGCAGCTTAGCGAGAGGGGGCGGTCAGCCCCAGCATTTT.

The rearrangement links TRBV7-8 to TRBJ2-5, with 12 bases fitting TRBD2. From germline, CDR1 is SGHVS and CDR2 FQNEAQ. Trimming removed 5 bases from V and 4 bases from J; junction bases left unmatched: 8. This CDR3 is 16 amino acids long. The CDR3 region has the DNA TGTGCCAGCAGCCTTACTAGCGGGGGGTACGGAGAGACCCAGTACTTC. It is translated as CASSLTSGGYGETQYF.

About this clone itself: Other nucleotide sequences in the sample specify the same CDR3. J is TRBJ1-1 and V is TRBV4-1; D might be TRBD1 (5 bases). Trimming left V 4 bases short and J 1 base short, with 7 bases between. This CDR3 spans 13 amino acids. The germline V gene encodes CDR1 MGHRA and CDR2 YSYEKL. As DNA, the CDR3 is TGCGCCAGCAGCCGTCAGGGGAACACTGAAGCTTTCTTT. It is translated as CASSRQGNTEAFF.

This rearrangement joins TRBV7-8 to TRBJ1-1; 7 nucleotides agree with TRBD1. Germline V gene data show CDR1 as SGHVS and CDR2 as FQNEAQ. The V and J ends lost 5 bases and 0 bases, in that order; junction bases with no gene match: 15. The CDR3 length is 18 residues. The CDR3, as DNA: TGTGCCAGCAGCGCGTGGGGACAGCTTCGAGGCATGAACACTGAAGCTTTCTTT. It yields the protein CASSAWGQLRGMNTEAFF.

The V and J genes are TRBV7-9 and TRBJ1-1; possibly TRBD1 for D (6 bases). Germline V lookup: CDR1 SEHNR, CDR2 FQNEAQ (reference sequence). The CDR3 spans 15 residues. V lost 5 bases to trimming and J lost 3 bases, with 16 bases between them. The CDR3 here is CASSAQGRGDTEAFF. CDR3 coding DNA: TGTGCCAGCAGCGCCCAGGGCAGGGGAGACACTGAAGCTTTCTTT.

This rearrangement joins TRBV11-3 to TRBJ2-7; D is possibly TRBD1 (6 bases). Germline CDR1 and CDR2: SGHNT and YENEEA. The V end lost 5 bases, the J end lost 6 bases, and 14 bases lay between the germline ends. The CDR3 length is 13 residues. CDR3 region: CASSQTGISEQYF. The CDR3 nucleotides read TGTGCCAGCAGCCAAACAGGGATTAGCGAGCAGTACTTC.

The CDR3 loop reads CASSESGTGRYTF. CDR3 nucleotide sequence: TGCGCCAGCAGTGAGTCGGGGACGGGACGCTACACCTTC. The chain links TRBV10-1 to TRBJ1-2; TRBD1 might be the D (5 bases). The CDR3 runs 13 residues. With 0 bases removed from V and 9 bases from J, the gap between germline ends came to 11 bases. Germline CDR1 is WNHNN and CDR2 is SYGVQD (reference sequence).

The J gene is TRBJ1-3, the V gene TRBV25-1; unclear D gene. Germline V CDR1 and CDR2: MGHDK, SYGVNS. V was pared by 3 bases and J by 4 bases, with 7 bases between. The CDR3 has 13 amino acids. The CDR3 nucleotides are TGTGCCAGCAGTGAGGGATGGGGAAACACCATATATTTT. The encoded protein is CASSEGWGNTIYF.

This chain joins TRBV5-8 and TRBJ1-1, with D maybe TRBD1 (5 bases). V lost 3 bases and J lost 4, with 13 bases in between. The CDR3 is 14 residues long. Germline CDR1 SGHTS, CDR2 YDEGEE. The CDR3 coding sequence is TGTGCCAGCAGCTATCGTGGCACAGGCACTGAAGCTTTCTTT. Amino acids: CASSYRGTGTEAFF.

This clone was counted once. This chain joins TRBV18 and TRBJ2-3; D remains unclear. This CDR3 has 12 amino acids. Germline V gene lookup returns CDR1 KGHSH and CDR2 LQKENI. Trimming stripped 6 bases from V and 4 bases from J, with 8 bases between. In nucleotides, the CDR3 is TGTGCCAGCTCCCTTGGGTCAGATACGCAGTATTTT. Its translation is CASSLGSDTQYF.

The chain has TRBV5-5 and TRBJ2-7; the match to TRBD1 covers 8 bases. The germline V gene encodes CDR1 SGHKS and CDR2 YYEKEE (reference sequence). This CDR3 contains 16 residues. The ends lost 0 bases at V and 4 bases at J; junction bases unmatched: 9. The CDR3 region is CASSLVLQGAPYEQYF. The CDR3 coding sequence is TGTGCCAGCAGCTTGGTTCTCCAGGGGGCTCCGTACGAGCAGTACTTC. The variable domain in full, with the rest retrieved from reference TRBV5-5 and TRBJ2-7, is DAGVTQSPTHLIKTRGQQVTLRCSPISGHKSVSWYQQVLGQGPQFIFQYYEKEERGRGNFPDRFSARQFPNYSSELNVNALLLGDSALYLCASSLVLQGAPYEQYFGPGTRLTVT.

This chain links TRBV4-1 with TRBJ2-7, with D tentatively TRBD1 (6 bases). V shed 0 bases and J shed 7 bases, with 25 bases lying between them. The germline CDR1 and CDR2 sequences are MGHRA and YSYEKL. CDR3 length: 18 amino acids. The CDR3 region has the DNA TGCGCCAGCAGCCAAGACGGAGCATTGGACAGAACCTCGGGGGAGCAGTACTTC. Amino acids: CASSQDGALDRTSGEQYF.

The chain couples TRBV6-1 to TRBJ2-7; 11 bases fit TRBD1. The CDR3 extends over 15 amino acids. Germline V gene sequence: CDR1 MNHNS, CDR2 SASEGT. V was clipped by 0 bases and J by 4 bases; unmatched bases: 2. In DNA form, the CDR3 reads TGTGCCAGCAGTGAAGCGGGACAGGGGGTTTACGAGCAGTACTTC. Amino acids: CASSEAGQGVYEQYF.